This T cell receptor (beta chain) was identified during a study of T cell clones after liver transplantation. About the study: Draws occurred before transplant, before withdrawal, and after complete or failed withdrawal.

Assay used: immunoSEQ multiplex PCR; TCRdb lists only in-frame clones, some missing. The sample records around 60,000 clones, 60% to 80% being singletons. V was shortened by 1 base and J by 3 bases, with 6 bases between the two germline ends. Germline V gives CDR1 SGHVS, CDR2 FQNEAQ. The CDR3 length is 14 residues. Sequenced material: CD4+ T cells from blood, taken before liver transplant. The origin of this receptor is a human donor who received a liver transplant. The chain couples TRBV7-8 to TRBJ1-4, with a weak D call TRBD1 (6 bases). CDR3 amino acids: CASSLGTANEKLFF. In DNA, the CDR3 is TGTGCCAGCAGCTTAGGGACAGCTAATGAAAAACTGTTTTTT.